Listed below are T cell receptor beta chains from one sample, sequenced in a study of cytomegalovirus exposure and HLA in healthy donors. Here immunoSEQ multiplex PCR was the method, and the copy in TCRdb shows in-frame clones only, minus some. The sample records more than 250,000 clones, approximately 90% being singletons. The sequenced sample consisted of PBMCs. The receptor source for this set is a woman under 30 in good health and CMV-seronegative. Each CDR3 is given with its conserved first and last residue. A D gene is named only where the DNA matches it firmly. Only some rows state a clone size, as once, few, many or a class for expanded clones.

len,d_gene,abundance,j_gene,v_gene,CDR3nt,CDR3aa
14,TRBD1,.,TRBJ2-1,TRBV2,TGTGCCAGCATTTCTGGACAGGGATCCAATGAGCAGTTCTTC,CASISGQGSNEQFF
15,TRBD1,.,TRBJ2-3,TRBV6-4,TGTGCCAGCAGTTCCGGGACAGGGAGTACAGATACGCAGTATTTT,CASSSGTGSTDTQYF
14,TRBD1,few,TRBJ1-2,TRBV9,TGTGCCAGCAGCGTGGACCAGGGGGACTATGGCTACACCTTC,CASSVDQGDYGYTF
15,TRBD1,.,TRBJ1-1,TRBV5-1,TGCGCCAGCGGACCGGGACAGGGGAGAGGGACTGAAGCTTTCTTT,CASGPGQGRGTEAFF
14,.,.,TRBJ2-3,TRBV30,TGTGCCTGGACCGCGGGGGCTAGCACAGATACGCAGTATTTT,CAWTAGASTDTQYF
12,.,.,TRBJ1-2,TRBV6-1,TGTGCCAGCAGTTTCCTCCTCTATGGCTACACCTTC,CASSFLLYGYTF
15,.,.,TRBJ1-2,TRBV2,TGTGCCAGCAAGAGTTTGGGGCAGGGTGATCCTGGCTACACCTTC,CASKSLGQGDPGYTF
14,TRBD1,once,TRBJ2-7,TRBV19,TGTGCCAGTGGGCCAGGGACAGGGGCTTACGAGCAGTACTTC,CASGPGTGAYEQYF
21,.,.,TRBJ1-6,TRBV21-1,TGTGCCAGCAGCAAAGCGCTCCGACATAGGATGGGGAGCTCCTATAATTCACCCCTCCACTTT,CASSKALRHRMGSSYNSPLHF
12,.,.,TRBJ1-2,TRBV5-8,TGTGCCAGCAGCCAGTGGACAGATGGCTACACCTTC,CASSQWTDGYTF
15,.,.,TRBJ2-3,TRBV19,TGTGCCAGGGACAGCCCACCTTATTACACAGATACGCAGTATTTT,CARDSPPYYTDTQYF
14,TRBD1,.,TRBJ1-1,TRBV13,TGTGCCAGCAGCTCGACAGGGAAGAGCACTGAAGCTTTCTTT,CASSSTGKSTEAFF
12,.,.,TRBJ1-5,TRBV27,TGTGCCAGCAGTATACAGGGCCAGCCCCAGCATTTT,CASSIQGQPQHF
17,TRBD2,.,TRBJ2-5,TRBV7-2,TGTGCCAGCAGCTTAACTGGACTAGCGGGGCGTCAAGAGACCCAGTACTTC,CASSLTGLAGRQETQYF
14,.,.,TRBJ2-5,TRBV2,TGTGCCAGCAAGGGTCAAGGGCCGGGGGAGACCCAGTACTTC,CASKGQGPGETQYF
14,.,.,TRBJ1-2,TRBV6-1,TGTGCCAGCAATACTCAGGGGTCTGCCTATGGCTACACCTTC,CASNTQGSAYGYTF
15,.,.,TRBJ2-3,TRBV7-4,TGTGCCAGCAGCTTACAGGGATGGGGGAGGGATACGCAGTATTTT,CASSLQGWGRDTQYF
14,.,once,TRBJ2-7,TRBV7-8,TGTGCCAGCAGCTTAGGGGGAGTGGCCTACGAGCAGTACTTC,CASSLGGVAYEQYF
13,.,.,TRBJ1-5,TRBV19,TGTGCCAGCGGTGGGCAGGGCCCTCGTCCCCAGCATTTT,CASGGQGPRPQHF
13,.,.,TRBJ1-2,TRBV5-1,TGCGCCAGCAGCTCCAACAGGGACTATGGCTACACCTTC,CASSSNRDYGYTF
13,TRBD2,.,TRBJ2-1,TRBV2,TGTGCCAGCATACTAGCGGGGAGTAATGAGCAGTTCTTC,CASILAGSNEQFF
15,.,once,TRBJ1-2,TRBV10-3,TGTGCCATCAGTGAGTCGTTGGGGGCAGACTATGGCTACACCTTC,CAISESLGADYGYTF
16,.,.,TRBJ2-7,TRBV14,TGTGCCAGCAGCATTTACGCGTCGGGGGATTTCGACGAGCAGTACTTC,CASSIYASGDFDEQYF
15,.,.,TRBJ2-7,TRBV5-4,TGTGCCAGCAGAGCTCGGGGCGGGGATCTCACCGAGCAGTACTTC,CASRARGGDLTEQYF
17,TRBD2,.,TRBJ2-3,TRBV13,TGTGCCAGCAGCTCCACGATGGGGGGACTACCGACAGATACGCAGTATTTT,CASSSTMGGLPTDTQYF
16,.,.,TRBJ1-3,TRBV9,TGTGCCAGCAGCGTCCACAGTAATTCCTCTGGAAACACCATATATTTT,CASSVHSNSSGNTIYF
15,.,.,TRBJ2-2,TRBV11-3,TGTGCCAGCAGCTTAGGGTCAGAGAACACCGGGGAGCTGTTTTTT,CASSLGSENTGELFF
14,.,.,TRBJ2-3,TRBV2,TGTGCCAGCAGTGACTCTAGCGGCACAGATACGCAGTATTTT,CASSDSSGTDTQYF